The sequence of this TCR beta chain was determined in a study of cytomegalovirus exposure and HLA in healthy donors (TCRdb year 2017). Some background on the complete study: According to an earlier analysis of 550 to 750 of the donors, roughly 180 million T cells yielded 95 million to 140 million unique TCR beta sequences and more than 250 Gb of sequence data. High-throughput TCR immunosequencing, statistical association of individual TCRs with disease status, and machine learning were combined to predict cytomegalovirus infection status. The study profiled the T cell repertoires of 666 subjects by immunosequencing and related them to cytomegalovirus serostatus. A later genetic analysis took genome-wide SNP genotypes for about 65% of the 666 donors and used that subset as a discovery cohort. Besides the first cohort of 500 to 700 subjects, a separate validation cohort made up of 120 different subjects was used. Five DR-DQ haplotypes were handled as single units for association and clustering, since linkage in the cohort was strong. An early release covering around 630 HLA-typed donors comprised approximately 290 gigabases of sequencing data and 85 million or so unique TCR sequences. An earlier analysis of nearly 600 of the donors applied high-throughput TCR beta sequencing to assess whether each TCR beta V gene segment acted as functional or pseudogenic. The aim of the study was to test whether cataloging public T cell receptors could identify signatures of past pathogen exposure. The number of typed donors differed by locus: roughly 629-630 for A, B, C, DRB1 and DQB1; some 540 for DQA1; approximately 600 for DPA1; and some 430 for DPB1. A later analysis re-examined previously published TCR beta repertoires from roughly 650 donors and added high-resolution HLA genotyping to investigate patterns of TCR occurrence. Donor age, sex, ethnicity and CMV serostatus were compiled together with the repertoire data. Among some 410 genotyped donors of the cohort, an average of approximately 230,000 unique TCR beta nucleotide sequences were sequenced per donor, roughly 18% of them non-productive. Every repertoire in the discovery cohort had been generated on one and the same sequencing platform. Both class I and class II loci were covered by HLA typing, at four-digit resolution. The later analysis used no new phenotypic data to find candidate immune exposures, relying instead on TCR beta sequences and their occurrence across donors. Of the 350 to 400 genotyped donors, around 81% fell in the genetic ancestry cluster associated with self-reported Caucasian donors.

CDR1 is given as SGHDT and CDR2 as YYEEEE, both from the germline V gene. Compared with germline, V lacks 4 bases and J lacks 1 base; bases without a gene match: 8. The CDR3 starts with the cysteine, ends with the phenylalanine, and has 15 residues. The only DNA kept is the CDR3, 45 bases in frame from the first base. The cohort comprised hundreds of healthy bone marrow donors. Cohort members were all nominally healthy when sampled, although unrecorded immune exposures were likely present. The donor tested CMV seronegative and was one of the 352 seronegative cohort members. Every donor gave a peripheral blood sample, and the peripheral blood mononuclear cells from that sample were used for TCR beta sequencing. The Qiagen DNeasy Blood Extraction Kit was used to extract genomic DNA from the blood cell samples. Library generation was performed with the immunoSEQ multiplex PCR assay. A mixture of 60 forward primers for TCR Vbeta segments and 13 reverse primers for TCR Jbeta segments was used in the multiplex PCR. A multiplex PCR assay on genomic DNA amplified the CDR3 region of rearranged TCR beta genes. Amplified TCR beta libraries were sequenced as 87-base-pair reads on the Illumina HiSeq System. Processing in the source paper ran as follows. A later analysis tallied roughly 78 million unique TCR beta chains across the 650 to 750 repertoires, and approximately 12 million of those chains were shared by two or more donors. A nearest-neighbor algorithm error-corrected the raw reads and collapsed the reads into unique sequences, merging closely related sequences to remove PCR and sequencing errors. CDR3 sequences were aligned to IMGT reference sequences to assign V, D and J gene segments. Each retained sequence needed at least a six-nucleotide match to both a V gene segment and a J gene segment. Rearrangements were called productive when the CDR3 lacked stop codons and stayed in frame with V and J; all others were non-productive. Following IMGT convention, CDR3 was defined as the stretch from the second conserved V-encoded cysteine to the conserved J-encoded phenylalanine. The earlier analysis of fewer than 750 of the donors excluded sequences that lacked an unambiguous match to a single V gene segment. In an earlier analysis of roughly 500 of the donors, V segments were called functional above 56.7% productive rearrangements and were called segregating when the between-donor standard deviation exceeded 5%. To diagnose cytomegalovirus status from the catalog of TCR beta chain sequences, a statistical classification framework was built. In a later analysis, V and J genes were assigned by comparing TCR nucleotide sequences against IMGT/GENE-DB human TR gene sequences. Using the TCRdist pipeline, a later analysis assigned CDR3 sequences along with most-parsimonious VDJ recombination scenarios. In a later analysis, each TCR beta chain was defined by its CDR3 amino acid sequence together with its V-gene family, and reads without a unique V-gene family were excluded. As a way to deal with suspected cross-contamination and a sequencing artifact, a later analysis dropped hundreds of nucleotide sequences that were highly shared and had low generation probability. In a later analysis, a clonal expansion index for each public chain was calculated from normalized within-repertoire ranks of inferred template counts. Generation probabilities in a later analysis came from a VDJ recombination model fitted to out-of-frame rearrangements, and those results were checked against IGoR. A later analysis scored TCR-TCR, TCR-HLA and TCR-CMV co-occurrence with hypergeometric tests, applying a repertoire-size bias correction to TCR pairs. False discovery rates were estimated in a later analysis by permuting HLA or CMV assignments 20 times. In a later analysis, co-occurring TCRs were grouped using DBSCAN, and TCRdist sequence similarity was added for clustering within HLA-allele-positive subsets. Co-occurrence clustering excluded repertoires with fewer than 30,000 or more than 120,000 public chains, plus five with anomalous nucleotide sharing. Here the immuneACCESS table is served through TCRdb, limited to in-frame sequences with V and J called. Missing clones are a known gap in these copies; in checked studies unresolved V genes cover under half, and the rest lacks a known reason. V and J calls and clone size are those listed in that table; D and trimming were worked out from the DNA. The sample profile shows a few hundred thousand clones; 70% to 80% of them were found once. The ten largest clones capture less than 20% of the sample.

What the authors observed across the whole study: The earlier analysis of about 600 of the donors excluded approximately 17 rarely observed V segments, including chromosome 9 orphons, because counts were too low. In a later analysis, TCR association rates were found to vary across HLA loci, with the most associated TCRs seen for DRB1 alleles and the fewest for HLA-C alleles. A later analysis reported that several top co-occurrence clusters appeared linked to parvovirus B19, influenza, CMV and Epstein-Barr virus. Broadly in line with IMGT annotations, most TCR beta V segments showed up in productive rearrangements about 90% or about 30% of the time in an earlier analysis of around 600 of the donors. For the cohort, immune exposure information was limited to CMV serostatus. Roughly uniform sequencing depth across donors was assumed in presence/absence analyses, although this assumption may not hold. According to a later genetic analysis, donors in an Asian-associated ancestry cluster had fewer N-insertions in productive TCRs than the approximately 610-donor mean. In a later analysis, some 18,000 TCR beta sequences were associated with specific HLA alleles at a false discovery rate of 0.05. A later genetic analysis associated a missense DCLRE1C variant with V-gene and J-gene trimming of TCR beta chains, and an independent cohort replicated the association. The 87-base-pair reads could not distinguish some IMGT-functional V segments, including TRBV6-2 and TRBV6-3, so those segments were excluded. Across donors, most TCR sequences were observed very rarely, whereas some public TCRs were present in many individuals. Only TCR beta chains were sequenced in this cohort, and the absence of alpha or paired-chain data limited detectable features. Strong co-occurrence of HLA alleles, especially DR and DQ, made assigning TCR associations to individual alleles difficult. Correlated functional status among segregating V segments might reflect linkage disequilibrium, but an unknown experimental factor could not be ruled out. The classifier was reported to diagnose cytomegalovirus status with high specificity and sensitivity in both the original cohort and the validation cohort. According to a later analysis, most CMV-associated TCR beta chains appeared to be HLA-restricted, and the HLA associations seemed to be driven largely by CMV exposure. The authors suggested that the approach could potentially be extended to other disease states and immunological phenotypes. A further reported finding was that TCR beta sequences accurately predicted the HLA-A and HLA-B alleles for most subjects in the first cohort. HLA typing was unavailable for some donors at each locus, so association tests used only the typed subset. A total of about 150 TCR beta chains were listed by the study as associated with cytomegalovirus. In a later analysis, HLA-associated TCR beta chains showed more clonal expansion and lower generation probabilities than non-associated chains that were equally common. A cluster of highly shared sequence variants was judged likely to be a technical artifact of the sequencing pipeline. Three of the identified cytomegalovirus-associated TCR beta chains were confirmed in vitro to be specific for cytomegalovirus antigens.

Note on this clone: This receptor's antigen is unknown. No base qualities exist here, and no much larger clone lies one base off it.

The source is a man aged 35-49 years in good health and CMV-seronegative. The specimen sequenced was PBMCs. In this chain, TRBV5-6 is recombined with TRBJ2-7, with 7 central nucleotides matching TRBD1. The CDR3 reads as follows: CASSPYSGGSYEQYF. In nucleotide form, the sequence is TGTGCCAGCAGCCCATATTCAGGGGGATCCTACGAGCAGTACTTC.